One and the same sample provided the 31 T cell receptor beta chains below, sequenced in a study of cytomegalovirus exposure and HLA in healthy donors. The PCR employed 60 Vbeta primers together with 13 Jbeta primers. The repertoire was sequenced with immunoSEQ multiplex PCR; TCRdb's copy has only in-frame clones and lacks some. The table records approximately 150,000 clones, about 76% of them present only once. The sample comprised PBMCs. All receptors come from a woman in her late teens or twenties in good health and CMV-seropositive.

This clone was observed a few times. The CDR3 protein is CASSFAGGPSGAFF. CDR3 coding DNA: TGTGCCAGCAGCTTCGCAGGGGGTCCCTCCGGGGCTTTCTTT. V usage is TRBV5-5 and J usage is TRBJ1-1; 7 bases align to TRBD1. The CDR3 spans 14 residues. CDR1 and CDR2 (germline): SGHKS, YYEKEE (reference sequence). Trimming at V came to 2 bases and at J to 11 bases, leaving 12 bases not matched to a gene.

This rearrangement joins TRBV9 to TRBJ2-5; 9 bases fit TRBD2. Judging by the DNA end, TRBJ2-7 fits better; the J call may be wrong. Germline values: CDR1 SGDLS, CDR2 YYNGEE. This CDR3 has 14 amino acids. The CDR3 loop is CASSGRGGAFEQYF. The CDR3 coding sequence is TGTGCCAGCAGCGGTCGCGGGGGGGCTTTCGAGCAGTACTTC.

This clone has only a few counts. The chain joins TRBV7-9 to TRBJ2-2, with a weak D call TRBD1 (5 bases). Trimming pared 2 bases from V and 5 bases from J, leaving 21 bases between. Germline-derived CDR1 and CDR2 are SEHNR and FQNEAQ (reference sequence). This CDR3 has 18 amino acids. CDR3 in DNA: TGTGCCAGCAGCTTAAGACTTCAGGGTCTTTCGTGGACCGGGGAGCTGTTTTTT. It yields the protein CASSLRLQGLSWTGELFF.

J is TRBJ2-4 and V is TRBV5-4; perhaps TRBD1 as D (5 bases). The CDR3 has 15 residues. The germline gives CDR1 SGHNT, CDR2 YYREEE (reference sequence). V was cut by 0 bases and J by 0 bases, with 7 bases left in between. DNA of the CDR3: TGTGCCAGCAGCTTGGAGGGGTCAGCCAAAAACATTCAGTACTTC. Translating gives CASSLEGSAKNIQYF.

J is TRBJ2-5 and V is TRBV7-9; 8 nucleotides align to TRBD1. TRBJ2-7 matches the DNA end more closely, so the J call is doubtful. Germline V gives CDR1 SEHNR, CDR2 FQNEAQ (reference sequence). The CDR3 spans 15 residues. The CDR3: CASSLGTGGFYEQYF. Written as DNA, the CDR3 is TGTGCCAGCAGCTTAGGTACAGGGGGGTTCTACGAGCAGTACTTC.

There are a few counts of this clone. The chain uses TRBV27 and TRBJ1-2; no clear D. CDR1 and CDR2 from the germline V gene are MNHEY and SMNVEV (reference sequence). CDR3 length: 14 residues. Trimming pared 6 bases from V and 6 bases from J, leaving 17 bases between. CDR3 residues: CASRARGSLHGYTF. CDR3 nucleotides: TGTGCCAGCAGAGCGCGGGGATCTCTCCATGGCTACACCTTC.

V and J are TRBV4-1 and TRBJ1-6, with TRBD1 matching 9 bases. V lost 3 bases and J lost 7; bases outside the gene matches: 4. The CDR3 is 15 amino acids. From germline, CDR1 is MGHRA and CDR2 YSYEKL. CDR3 nucleotide sequence: TGCGCCAGCAGCCAGGACAGGGGCCTAAATTCACCCCTCCACTTT. This codes for CASSQDRGLNSPLHF.

The rearrangement joins TRBV30 to TRBJ2-5, with 8 bases lining up with TRBD1. This CDR3 comprises 15 residues. Germline-derived CDR1 and CDR2 are GTSNPN and SVGIG (reference sequence). V lost 0 bases to trimming and J lost 2 bases; unmatched junction nucleotides: 5. The CDR3 spells CAWSVTGGSQETQYF. In nucleotides, the CDR3 is TGTGCCTGGAGTGTTACAGGGGGTTCGCAAGAGACCCAGTACTTC.

This clone was detected a few times. The CDR3, as DNA: TGTGCCAGCAGCTCGCGATACAGGGGAAACACTGAAGCTTTCTTT. Its translation: CASSSRYRGNTEAFF. The gene calls are TRBV5-6 and TRBJ1-1; 7 bases match TRBD1. The germline gives CDR1 SGHDT, CDR2 YYEEEE. Trimming removed 3 bases from V and 2 bases from J; junction bases left unmatched: 7. This CDR3 has 15 amino acids.

The CDR3 coding sequence is TGTGCCAGCAGTGTCCTTGGGACAGGATCCACAGATACGCAGTATTTT. This codes for CASSVLGTGSTDTQYF. This chain uses TRBV9 with TRBJ2-3, with 8 nucleotides matching TRBD1. Germline V gives CDR1 SGDLS, CDR2 YYNGEE. Losses at the gene ends were 5 bases for V and 2 bases for J; bases not matched to a gene: 10. The CDR3 is 16 amino acids.

This chain joins TRBV25-1 and TRBJ2-3, with D possibly matching TRBD1 (6 bases). From germline, CDR1 is MGHDK and CDR2 SYGVNS. With 5 bases removed from V and 4 bases from J, the gap between germline ends came to 10 bases. CDR3 size: 13 residues. CDR3 region: CASSHRVPDTQYF. The CDR3 nucleotides are TGTGCCAGCAGTCACAGGGTCCCAGATACGCAGTATTTT.

J is TRBJ1-5 and V is TRBV19; 10 positions agree with TRBD1. Per the germline V gene, CDR1 is LNHDA and CDR2 is SQIVND (reference sequence). This CDR3 has 14 residues. V was pared by 5 bases and J by 5 bases, with 3 bases of the junction left unmatched. The CDR3: CASSLGQGYQPQHF. The CDR3 DNA sequence: TGTGCCAGTAGTCTGGGACAGGGGTATCAGCCCCAGCATTTT. Full variable domain (missing parts from reference TRBV19 and TRBJ1-5): DGGITQSPKYLFRKEGQNVTLSCEQNLNHDAMYWYRQDPGQGLRLIYYSQIVNDFQKGDIAEGYSVSREKKESFPLTVTSAQKNPTAFYLCASSLGQGYQPQHFGDGTRLSIL.

The chain joins TRBV6-5 to TRBJ1-4; D is unclear. Germline-derived CDR1 and CDR2 are MNHEY and SVGAGI. The CDR3 length is 14 residues. V was trimmed by 5 bases and J by 7 bases, leaving 14 bases between them. CDR3 sequence (DNA): TGTGCCAGCAGTCCCAACCTTAGAAGTGAAAAACTGTTTTTT. Translating it yields CASSPNLRSEKLFF.

The gene calls are TRBV18 and TRBJ1-1; D unclear. Germline assignment: CDR1 KGHSH and CDR2 LQKENI. The CDR3 consists of 13 residues. Trimming cost V 3 bases and J 1 base, with 6 bases left between them. CDR3 amino acids: CASSPTRNTEAFF. CDR3 nucleotides: TGTGCCAGCTCACCCACAAGGAACACTGAAGCTTTCTTT.

The chain recombines TRBV19 with TRBJ2-7; TRBD1 aligns across 10 bases. Losses at the gene ends were 5 bases for V and 2 bases for J; bases not matched to a gene: 3. This CDR3 is 14 amino acids long. The germline V gene encodes CDR1 LNHDA and CDR2 SQIVND (reference sequence). Here the CDR3 DNA reads TGTGCCAGTAGTGCCGGGACAGGGGCCTACGAGCAGTACTTC. Amino acids: CASSAGTGAYEQYF. Full variable domain (rest looked up from reference TRBV19 and TRBJ2-7): DGGITQSPKYLFRKEGQNVTLSCEQNLNHDAMYWYRQDPGQGLRLIYYSQIVNDFQKGDIAEGYSVSREKKESFPLTVTSAQKNPTAFYLCASSAGTGAYEQYFGPGTRLTVT.

The chain combines TRBV4-3 with TRBJ1-2; 8 bases are a match to TRBD1. Losses at the gene ends were 0 bases for V and 0 bases for J; bases not matched to a gene: 3. Germline CDR1 is LGHNA and CDR2 is YSLEER. The CDR3 loop spans 16 amino acids. The CDR3 bases are TGCGCCAGCAGCCAAGATACGACAGGGGCTAACTATGGCTACACCTTC. Amino acid sequence: CASSQDTTGANYGYTF.

J is TRBJ2-7 and V is TRBV29-1, with 11 nucleotides matching TRBD1. CDR3 length equals 12 residues. The germline V gene has CDR1 SQVTM and CDR2 ANQGSEA. Germline trimming cut 6 bases from V and 7 bases from J; bases unmatched to any gene: 5. This CDR3 is CSVGQGAREQYF. The CDR3 region has the DNA TGCAGCGTCGGACAGGGGGCTCGGGAGCAGTACTTC.

Of note for this clone: Because it lacks the conserved phenylalanine or tryptophan at the end, this CDR3 is likely a read error. The V gene is TRBV6-4, the J gene TRBJ1-5; no reliable D call. CDR1 MRHNA and CDR2 SNTAGT come from the germline V gene. V dropped 8 bases and J dropped 0 bases, with 11 bases sitting between them. The length of the CDR3 is 14 residues. The CDR3 sequence: CASSPVYSNQPQHS. CDR3 sequence (DNA): TGTGCCAGCTCCCCTGTTTATAGCAATCAGCCCCAGCATTCT.

The chain carries TRBV6-1 and TRBJ1-2; D may be TRBD1 (6 bases). Germline CDR1 is MNHNS and CDR2 is SASEGT. Trimming left V 5 bases short and J 5 bases short, with 15 bases between. This CDR3 has 14 amino acids. In nucleotides, the CDR3 is TGTGCCAGCAGTTATACAGGACAGATTTATGGCTACACCTTC. As protein: CASSYTGQIYGYTF.

This sequence joins TRBV5-1 and TRBJ2-2, with 8 bases that match TRBD1. Germline CDR1 SGHRS, CDR2 YFSETQ. The CDR3 runs to 19 residues. Trimming took 2 bases from V and 2 from J; bases not matched to a gene: 14. CDR3 in amino acids: CASSFLPGGLSFNTGELFF. In DNA, the CDR3 is TGCGCCAGCAGCTTTCTGCCAGGGGGCCTGAGTTTTAACACCGGGGAGCTGTTTTTT.

A single count supports this clone. The V call is TRBV9, the J call TRBJ2-5; D possibly corresponds to TRBD1 (6 bases). Germline assignment: CDR1 SGDLS and CDR2 YYNGEE. The CDR3 is 21 amino acids. Trimming took 0 bases from V and 4 from J, leaving 31 bases between them. This chain's CDR3 is CASSVAQGWDNEEGARETQYF. The CDR3 DNA reads as TGTGCCAGCAGCGTAGCTCAGGGATGGGACAACGAAGAAGGTGCTAGAGAGACCCAGTACTTC.

The rearrangement uses TRBV2 and TRBJ1-1; 9 positions match TRBD1. From germline, CDR1 is SNHLY and CDR2 FYNNEI. Losses at the gene ends were 3 bases for V and 4 bases for J; bases not matched to a gene: 0. This CDR3 spans 13 amino acids. The CDR3 here is CASSETGGTEAFF. CDR3 nucleotide sequence: TGTGCCAGCAGTGAGACAGGGGGCACTGAAGCTTTCTTT.

The chain combines TRBV5-1 with TRBJ1-3, with D possibly matching TRBD1 (6 bases). Trimming took 4 bases from V and 1 from J, leaving 15 bases between them. Looked up from germline, CDR1 is SGHRS and CDR2 is YFSETQ. The CDR3 is 16 amino acids. The CDR3 coding sequence is TGCGCCAGCAGCAGCACGGCGGGGGCTTCTGGAAACACCATATATTTT. Protein: CASSSTAGASGNTIYF.

The CDR3 is CASTEGGPDEQYF. The CDR3 DNA sequence: TGCGCCAGCACGGAGGGGGGGCCGGACGAGCAGTACTTC. V usage is TRBV10-2 and J usage is TRBJ2-7, with D maybe TRBD2 (7 bases). Trimming shortened V by 7 bases and J by 5 bases, and 15 bases separated the two germline ends. CDR3 size: 13 residues. Germline loops: CDR1 WSHSY, CDR2 SAAADI.

This CDR3 reads CASSLLAGTYEQYF. The CDR3 DNA sequence: TGTGCCAGCAGTTTACTAGCGGGTACCTACGAGCAGTACTTC. V usage is TRBV28 and J usage is TRBJ2-7, with TRBD2 matching 8 bases. This CDR3 contains 14 residues. The V gene's germline CDR1 is MDHEN and CDR2 SYDVKM. V was clipped by 2 bases and J by 2 bases; unmatched bases: 2. The full variable domain, completed using reference TRBV28 and TRBJ2-7, is DVKVTQSSRYLVKRTGEKVFLECVQDMDHENMFWYRQDPGLGLRLIYFSYDVKMKEKGDIPEGYSVSREKKERFSLILESASTNQTSMYLCASSLLAGTYEQYFGPGTRLTVT.

This clone was found a few times. CDR3 bases: TGTGCCTGGAGCCCGTCTGAGGTCGAGCAGTACTTC. Translation: CAWSPSEVEQYF. The genes are TRBV30 and TRBJ2-7, with D hard to call. Germline V gene data show CDR1 as GTSNPN and CDR2 as SVGIG (reference sequence). V was pared by 3 bases and J by 6 bases, with 12 bases between. There are 12 residues in the CDR3.

This rearrangement joins TRBV6-5 to TRBJ2-5; a possible D gene is TRBD1 (5 bases). This CDR3 comprises 12 residues. Trimming left V 10 bases short and J 4 bases short, with 13 bases between. Looked up from germline, CDR1 is MNHEY and CDR2 is SVGAGI. CDR3 bases: TGTGCCACCCGGACACTCGGAGAGACCCAGTACTTC. Translated, it gives CATRTLGETQYF.

V usage is TRBV6-1 and J usage is TRBJ1-2, with D possibly matching TRBD1 (6 bases). CDR3 length: 15 amino acids. V was trimmed by 2 bases and J by 1 base, leaving 11 bases between them. In germline, CDR1 is MNHNS, CDR2 SASEGT. DNA of the CDR3: TGTGCCAGCAGTGAAACAGGGCATTTTAACTATGGCTACACCTTC. Its translation is CASSETGHFNYGYTF.

This clone was seen a handful of times. V gene TRBV5-6 combines with J gene TRBJ1-1; the D gene is possibly TRBD1 (5 bases). Between the trimmed V and J ends, which lost 2 bases and 6 bases, there was a span of 11 bases. Germline CDR1 SGHDT, CDR2 YYEEEE. The CDR3 consists of 13 residues. CDR3 in DNA: TGTGCCAGCAGCTTATTGCGGGGGTCTGAAGCTTTCTTT. Translating gives CASSLLRGSEAFF.

In this sample, this clone turned up once. This rearrangement joins TRBV5-4 to TRBJ2-3, with D unresolved. CDR3 length equals 14 residues. Germline V gene data show CDR1 as SGHNT and CDR2 as YYREEE (reference sequence). V dropped 5 bases and J dropped 3 bases, with 13 bases sitting between them. The CDR3 spells CASSHVPVTDTQYF. In DNA, the CDR3 is TGTGCCAGCAGTCATGTGCCGGTTACAGATACGCAGTATTTT.

The chain has TRBV15 and TRBJ1-1; 7 nucleotides align to TRBD1. The CDR3 is 15 amino acids. V was pared by 1 base and J by 3 bases, with 5 bases of the junction left unmatched. CDR1 is LNHNV and CDR2 is YYDKDF in the germline V gene (reference sequence). CDR3 amino acids: CATSRVGQGDTEAFF. CDR3 nucleotide sequence: TGTGCCACCAGCAGAGTTGGTCAGGGGGACACTGAAGCTTTCTTT.